The 25 T cell receptor beta chains presented below share a single source sample, sequenced in a study of human T cells and chemical hapten exposure. TCRdb re-called the RACE reads through MiXCR, storing one row per CDR3 protein. The sample has 350,000 or so distinct CDR3 sequences; approximately 6.3% are singletons. Time point described: patch test 1, 2 weeks after DPC sensitization. Treatment defined: therapeutic diphenylcyclopropenone sensitization with weekly scalp DPC. The sample consisted of whole blood, taken in connection with sensitization to the hapten diphenylcyclopropenone (DPC). All receptors come from a woman younger than 30 with alopecia areata. Some clones in this sample may be carry-over from other donors' samples.

The V gene is TRBV4-3, the J gene TRBJ2-1; D might be TRBD2 (5 bases). V lost 5 bases and J 1 base, leaving 15 bases between the germline ends. CDR3 size: 16 residues. Germline CDR1 is LGHNA and CDR2 is YSLEER. CDR3 in DNA: TGCGCCAGCAGCACAGCGAGGGATAGGTCCTACAATGAGCAGTTCTTC. Its translation is CASSTARDRSYNEQFF.

This clonotype was counted many times. V is TRBV24-1 and J is TRBJ2-2, with D possibly being TRBD1 (6 bases). CDR1 and CDR2 from the germline V gene are KGHDR and SFDVKD. V dropped 4 bases and J dropped 3 bases, with 8 bases sitting between them. The CDR3 covers 14 residues. The CDR3 is CATSENRDTGELFF. In DNA, the CDR3 is TGTGCCACCAGTGAAAACAGGGACACCGGGGAGCTGTTTTTT.

This clonotype turned up a few times. The chain uses TRBV7-2 and TRBJ1-1; D call uncertain. Trimming shortened V by 5 bases and J by 6 bases, and 19 bases separated the two germline ends. Germline loops: CDR1 SGHTA, CDR2 FQGNSA. CDR3 length: 15 residues. The CDR3 DNA reads as TGTGCCAGCAGCGCCAGACTGGCTGGGTTCGCTGAAGCTTTCTTT. Translating it yields CASSARLAGFAEAFF.

This clonotype was seen a handful of times. The V gene is TRBV18, the J gene TRBJ1-6, with 9 bases lining up with TRBD1. This CDR3 contains 17 residues. Trimming at V came to 4 bases and at J to 3 bases, leaving 7 bases not matched to a gene. The V gene's germline CDR1 is KGHSH and CDR2 LQKENI. The CDR3 loop is CASSRQGGLHYNSPLHF. CDR3 DNA: TGTGCCAGCTCACGACAGGGGGGACTCCACTATAATTCACCCCTCCACTTT. Full variable domain (rest looked up from reference TRBV18 and TRBJ1-6): NAGVMQNPRHLVRRRGQEARLRCSPMKGHSHVYWYRQLPEEGLKFMVYLQKENIIDESGMPKERFSAEFPKEGPSILRIQQVVRGDSAAYFCASSRQGGLHYNSPLHFGNGTRLTVT.

This clonotype was recorded at least ten times. This chain uses TRBV2 with TRBJ2-1, with D uncertain. Trimming shortened V by 7 bases and J by 8 bases, and 15 bases separated the two germline ends. CDR1 and CDR2 (germline): SNHLY, FYNNEI. The CDR3 has 13 residues. The CDR3 DNA sequence: TGTGCCAGCACGTGGGGAAGTGGGGATGAGCAGTTCTTC. Its translation: CASTWGSGDEQFF. The variable domain in full, completed from reference TRBV2 and TRBJ2-1, reads EPEVTQTPSHQVTQMGQEVILRCVPISNHLYFYWYRQILGQKVEFLVSFYNNEISEKSEIFDDQFSVERPDGSNFTLKIRSTKLEDSAMYFCASTWGSGDEQFFGPGTRLTVL.

This sequence joins TRBV6-2 or TRBV6-3 and TRBJ1-1; D is unclear. In germline, CDR1 is MNHEY, CDR2 SVGEGT. This CDR3 contains 16 residues. V was pared by 2 bases and J by 4 bases, with 17 bases between. The CDR3 loop is CASSYAETRKGTEAFF. The CDR3 DNA sequence: TGTGCCAGCAGTTACGCGGAGACGCGGAAGGGCACTGAAGCTTTCTTT.

The chain uses TRBV28 and TRBJ2-7; 9 bases match TRBD1. V shed 5 bases and J 1 base; nucleotides not matched to a gene: 3. The CDR3 is 14 residues long. Germline CDR1 MDHEN, CDR2 SYDVKM. The CDR3 loop reads CASSQGQGSYEQYF. DNA of the CDR3: TGTGCCAGCAGTCAGGGACAGGGATCCTACGAGCAGTACTTC.

This clonotype was counted ten times or more. The rearrangement uses TRBV7-2 and TRBJ2-1; D unresolved. Germline V gives CDR1 SGHTA, CDR2 FQGNSA. The CDR3 is 15 amino acids. V was pared by 2 bases and J by 3 bases, with 11 bases between. CDR3 nucleotide sequence: TGTGCCAGCAGCTTATCAGTAACTGACTACAATGAGCAGTTCTTC. As protein: CASSLSVTDYNEQFF.

This clonotype occurred many times. This chain uses TRBV6-2 or TRBV6-3 with TRBJ2-7; 7 bases map to TRBD1. Germline-derived CDR1 and CDR2 are MNHEY and SVGEGT. The CDR3 contains 14 residues. V lost 2 bases, J lost 0 bases, and 1 base stayed unmatched. CDR3 sequence (DNA): TGTGCCAGCAGTTACCGGGACAGCTCCTACGAGCAGTACTTC. This codes for CASSYRDSSYEQYF.

There are a few counts of this clonotype. This rearrangement joins TRBV6-2 or TRBV6-3 to TRBJ1-5; D is possibly TRBD1 (5 bases). Trimming cost V 5 bases and J 2 bases, with 19 bases left between them. CDR3 length: 17 residues. Germline CDR1 and CDR2: MNHEY and SVGEGT. The CDR3 region has the DNA TGTGCCAGCAGTCCGGGGACCCTCCGGACGGGCAATCAGCCCCAGCATTTT. This translates into CASSPGTLRTGNQPQHF.

A few counts support this clonotype. This chain links TRBV5-5 with TRBJ1-5; a possible D gene is TRBD1 (5 bases). The CDR3 is made up of 17 amino acids. V was clipped by 2 bases and J by 5 bases, with 20 bases between them. Germline CDR1 is SGHKS and CDR2 is YYEKEE (reference sequence). CDR3 sequence reads: CASSLDGQGGRDQPQHF. CDR3 bases: TGTGCCAGCAGCTTAGACGGCCAGGGCGGTCGGGATCAGCCCCAGCATTTT.

This clonotype was picked up a small number of times. The V and J genes are TRBV3-1 and TRBJ1-1, with D possibly being TRBD1 (6 bases). CDR3 size: 12 residues. Trimming cost V 3 bases and J 8 bases, with 10 bases left between them. Germline CDR1 LGHDT, CDR2 YNNKEL (reference sequence). The chain's CDR3 is CASSHDGQEAFF. CDR3 nucleotide sequence: TGTGCCAGCAGCCATGATGGACAGGAAGCTTTCTTT.

This clonotype came up many times. This rearrangement joins TRBV12-3 or TRBV12-4 to TRBJ2-2, with 7 bases that match TRBD2. The CDR3 is 17 amino acids. The ends lost 2 bases at V and 1 base at J; junction bases unmatched: 7. The CDR3 coding sequence is TGTGCCAGCAGTTTACGGAGCGGGGCGTTGAACACCGGGGAGCTGTTTTTT. Its translation: CASSLRSGALNTGELFF.

This clonotype has just a few counts. The gene calls are TRBV28 and TRBJ1-2; D perhaps matches TRBD1 (5 bases). The CDR3 is 12 residues long. Germline V lookup: CDR1 MDHEN, CDR2 SYDVKM. V lost 4 bases, J lost 8 bases, and 11 bases lay in between. The chain's CDR3 is CASSSGKEGYTF. In DNA form, the CDR3 reads TGTGCCAGCAGTTCAGGGAAAGAGGGCTACACCTTC.

This clonotype was picked up a small number of times. This chain links TRBV12-3 or TRBV12-4 with TRBJ2-1; D unresolved. The V gene lost 5 bases and the J gene lost 4 bases, with 9 bases spanning the gap. CDR3 length equals 13 residues. CDR3 loop: CASSQTRYNEQFF. In nucleotides, the CDR3 is TGTGCCAGCAGTCAGACGAGGTACAATGAGCAGTTCTTC.

This clonotype occurred a few times. V gene TRBV3-1 combines with J gene TRBJ1-4; possibly TRBD1 for D (6 bases). Trimming took off 0 bases at V and 3 bases at J, with 11 bases between the two ends. This CDR3 spans 16 amino acids. The germline gives CDR1 LGHDT, CDR2 YNNKEL (reference sequence). The CDR3 nucleotides are TGTGCCAGCAGCCAAGACGCAGGGGCTGCTAATGAAAAACTGTTTTTT. It translates to CASSQDAGAANEKLFF.

This clonotype was seen only a few times. This sequence joins TRBV4-3 and TRBJ1-1, with D uncertain. The germline V and J ends were trimmed by 1 base and 0 bases, with 6 bases remaining between them. CDR1 LGHNA and CDR2 YSLEER come from the germline V gene. The CDR3 is 14 amino acids. CDR3 DNA: TGCGCCAGCAGCCAAGCCCGACTGAACACTGAAGCTTTCTTT. The encoded protein is CASSQARLNTEAFF.

This clonotype was recorded a few times. The V and J genes are TRBV6-2 or TRBV6-3 and TRBJ1-5, with 8 bases lining up with TRBD1. Germline V gene data show CDR1 as MNHEY and CDR2 as SVGEGT. The trim removed 5 bases at V and 2 bases at J, leaving 14 bases unmatched. CDR3 size: 18 residues. Written as DNA, the CDR3 is TGTGCCAGCAGTCCCCGCCCTACAGGGGGACATGGCAATCAGCCCCAGCATTTT. It translates to CASSPRPTGGHGNQPQHF.

Worth noting for this clonotype: Here the CDR3 omits its conserved ending phenylalanine or tryptophan, so a read error is the likely source. The gene calls are TRBV2 and TRBJ1-1; the D is unclear. CDR1 is SNHLY, CDR2 FYNNEI, per germline. The CDR3 runs to 13 residues. Between the trimmed V and J ends, which lost 7 bases and 1 base, there was a span of 10 bases. CDR3 DNA: TGTGCCAGCATGACCGATGCGAACACTGAAGCTTTCCTT. It translates to CASMTDANTEAFL.

There are many counts of this clonotype. The chain uses TRBV29-1 and TRBJ2-1; D is perhaps TRBD1 (5 bases). V was shortened by 7 bases and J by 6 bases, with 22 bases between the two germline ends. The CDR3 extends over 15 amino acids. The germline V gene encodes CDR1 SQVTM and CDR2 ANQGSEA. The CDR3 is CSAPWAGLPFNEQFF. CDR3 DNA sequence: TGCAGCGCCCCTTGGGCAGGGCTACCTTTCAATGAGCAGTTCTTC.

The chain links TRBV28 to TRBJ2-7; D gene ambiguous. V lost 8 bases to trimming and J lost 5 bases, with 13 bases between them. The CDR3 consists of 12 residues. Germline CDR1 reads MDHEN; CDR2 reads SYDVKM. CDR3 in amino acids: CASLLPGDEQYF. The CDR3 region has the DNA TGTGCCAGCCTTCTGCCGGGCGACGAGCAGTACTTC.

This clonotype was seen ten or more times. This chain connects TRBV20-1 to TRBJ2-3, with a tentative D call TRBD1 (5 bases). Trimming took off 4 bases at V and 5 bases at J, with 13 bases between the two ends. CDR3 length: 13 amino acids. Germline-derived CDR1 and CDR2 are DFQATT and SNEGSKA (reference sequence). The DNA for the CDR3 is TGCAGTGCTAAAGATGGGGCGCAAGATACGCAGTATTTT. Translated: CSAKDGAQDTQYF.

The gene calls are TRBV5-1 and TRBJ2-5; the D call may be TRBD1 or TRBD2 (7 bases each). The V and J ends lost 3 bases and 5 bases respectively, with 20 bases between them. The length of the CDR3 is 16 residues. Germline V lookup: CDR1 SGHRS, CDR2 YFSETQ. CDR3 sequence: CASSSGGGALRETQYF. CDR3 in DNA: TGCGCCAGCAGCTCAGGGGGGGGAGCCCTGAGGGAGACCCAGTACTTC.

This clonotype was counted many times. The chain uses TRBV6-5 and TRBJ2-1; tentative D call: TRBD2 (5 bases). Germline assignment: CDR1 MNHEY and CDR2 SVGAGI. The CDR3 has 15 residues. Trimming cost V 3 bases and J 10 bases, with 19 bases left between them. The CDR3 reads CASSYDGSGSREQFF. The CDR3 nucleotides are TGTGCCAGCAGTTATGACGGGTCGGGGTCGAGGGAGCAGTTCTTC.

The rearrangement links TRBV23-1 to TRBJ2-3; D not resolved. TRBV23-1 is flagged as an ORF with uncertain function. The CDR3 is 22 amino acids. Trimming cost V 0 bases and J 6 bases, with 34 bases left between them. CDR3 protein: CASSQSWLGSKAYFSHFDTQYF. As DNA, the CDR3 is TGCGCCAGCAGTCAATCGTGGTTAGGCAGTAAAGCCTATTTCTCCCATTTTGATACGCAGTATTTT.